A single T cell receptor beta chain is shown here with its context. These data originate in a study of blood T cell repertoires in COVID-19. Overall study: Samples came from the United States, Italy and Spain, spanning acute and convalescent COVID-19. PBMCs, B-cell-depleted T cells, or T cells were the source of the cDNA or gDNA that made up the material.

The authors' processing: Using reference gene primer amplification, nucleated cell counts were estimated. Assay used: immunoSEQ multiplex PCR; TCRdb lists only in-frame clones, some missing. V, J and clone size are taken as reported in that table, and D and trimming were inferred from the DNA itself. The sample has roughly 290,000 clones, around 88% seen once. Sequencing was carried out using peripheral blood. The source is a man aged 30 to 39 with acute or convalescent COVID-19.

The CDR3 here is CASSLAAGPNQPQHF. CDR3 DNA: TGTGCCAGCAGCTTAGCGGCAGGCCCCAATCAGCCCCAGCATTTT. This chain uses TRBV11-2 with TRBJ1-5, with D uncertain. V was pared by 1 base and J by 3 bases, with 10 bases between. This CDR3 spans 15 amino acids. Germline CDR1 and CDR2: SGHAT and FQNNGV.